This T cell receptor (beta chain) stems from a study of identical twins. Trimming took off 4 bases at V and 6 bases at J, with 16 bases between the two ends. Germline V gives CDR1 SNHLY, CDR2 FYNNEI. The CDR3 has 14 residues. Using its own MiXCR run on the 5' RACE reads, TCRdb lists one record per CDR3 protein. The repertoire holds 200,000 to 300,000 distinct CDR3 sequences, with roughly 10% as singletons. The TCR sequence derives from a man in his forties or fifties in good health. The chain has TRBV2 and TRBJ2-7; D may be TRBD1 (6 bases). Sequenced: memory T cells sorted from blood. CDR3 coding DNA: TGTGCCAGCAGTGGAGGGGGAAAGTCGGGCGAGCAGTACTTC. This gives the protein CASSGGGKSGEQYF.